This passage covers 6 T cell receptor beta chains from one sample sequenced in a study of T cell repertoires in cytomegalovirus infection. In TCRdb, the reads were re-called with MiXCR into one record per CDR3 protein. The sample carries 85,000 to 120,000 distinct CDR3 sequences, about 15% recorded once. The specimen was PBMCs. These receptors all come from a human donor in good health (CMV status not recorded). Some clones in this sample may be carry-over from other donors' samples.

This clonotype was picked up a small number of times. This chain joins TRBV20-1 and TRBJ1-2, with D perhaps TRBD1 (5 bases). The CDR3 spans 14 residues. V gave up 2 bases and J gave up 7 bases, with 17 bases separating them. The germline gives CDR1 DFQATT, CDR2 SNEGSKA (reference sequence). CDR3 bases: TGCAGTGCTAGATTAACGACAGACTCAGGTGGCTACACCTTC. It yields the protein CSARLTTDSGGYTF.

The V gene is TRBV20-1, the J gene TRBJ2-7; the match to TRBD2 covers 10 bases. From germline, CDR1 is DFQATT and CDR2 SNEGSKA (reference sequence). V was pared by 0 bases and J by 7 bases, with 12 bases of the junction left unmatched. CDR3 size: 16 residues. The CDR3 loop is CSARDEISGGAREQYF. CDR3 bases: TGCAGTGCTAGAGATGAGATCAGCGGGGGGGCAAGGGAGCAGTACTTC.

This clonotype was seen more than once but under ten times. The genes are TRBV11-2 and TRBJ2-2; 7 bases align to TRBD1. The germline V gene encodes CDR1 SGHAT and CDR2 FQNNGV. Trimming took 1 base from V and 3 from J; bases not matched to a gene: 5. This CDR3 spans 16 amino acids. The CDR3 DNA reads TGTGCCAGCAGCTTAGGACAGGGATTCGACACCGGGGAGCTGTTTTTT. Its protein is CASSLGQGFDTGELFF.

This chain links TRBV3-1 with TRBJ2-2; maybe TRBD1 (6 bases). The CDR3 sequence is 17 residues long. Germline CDR1 and CDR2: LGHDT and YNNKEL (reference sequence). Trimming took off 0 bases at V and 3 bases at J, with 14 bases between the two ends. The CDR3 DNA reads as TGTGCCAGCAGCCAAGATCGTAGGCAGGGGTACACCGGGGAGCTGTTTTTT. As protein: CASSQDRRQGYTGELFF.

This clonotype showed up just a few times. V gene TRBV7-2 combines with J gene TRBJ2-1; 7 nucleotides line up with TRBD2. V shed 4 bases and J 4 bases; nucleotides not matched to a gene: 7. The CDR3 is 15 residues long. Germline V gene data show CDR1 as SGHTA and CDR2 as FQGNSA. The CDR3 spells CASSSAAGEYNEQFF. The CDR3 nucleotides read TGTGCCAGCAGCTCGGCCGCGGGGGAATACAATGAGCAGTTCTTC. The whole variable domain, filled in from reference TRBV7-2 and TRBJ2-1, reads GAGVSQSPSNKVTEKGKDVELRCDPISGHTALYWYRQSLGQGLEFLIYFQGNSAPDKSGLPSDRFSAERTGGSVSTLTIQRTQQEDSAVYLCASSSAAGEYNEQFFGPGTRLTVL.

The chain couples TRBV20-1 to TRBJ2-3, with D possibly being TRBD1 (6 bases). V dropped 6 bases and J dropped 2 bases, with 15 bases sitting between them. Germline V CDR1 and CDR2: DFQATT, SNEGSKA (reference sequence). The CDR3 sequence is 14 residues long. The CDR3 sequence: CSAVAGANTDTQYF. CDR3 nucleotides: TGCAGTGCAGTAGCAGGGGCTAACACAGATACGCAGTATTTT.